This T cell receptor beta chain comes out of a study of blood T cell repertoires in COVID-19. Study details: T cells, B-cell-depleted T cells, or PBMCs supplied cDNA or gDNA.

The CDR3 has 13 residues. Authors' analysis steps: The assay estimated nucleated cells by amplifying reference gene primers. Produced via immunoSEQ multiplex PCR; TCRdb's table is partial and in-frame only. The V and J calls and the clone size are those of that table, but D and trimming were determined from the DNA. The table has 150,000 to 200,000 clones, approximately 80% seen once. The receptor was isolated from a woman in her thirties or forties with COVID-19, enrolled during active disease. The J gene is TRBJ2-7, the V gene TRBV21-1; TRBD1, the D gene given by the table, was not confirmed from the DNA. TRBV21-1 is annotated as a pseudogene. Sequenced: peripheral blood. CDR3 DNA sequence: TGTGCCAGTAGGGGGTGGAAACTCTACGAGCAGTACTTC. Its protein is CASRGWKLYEQYF.